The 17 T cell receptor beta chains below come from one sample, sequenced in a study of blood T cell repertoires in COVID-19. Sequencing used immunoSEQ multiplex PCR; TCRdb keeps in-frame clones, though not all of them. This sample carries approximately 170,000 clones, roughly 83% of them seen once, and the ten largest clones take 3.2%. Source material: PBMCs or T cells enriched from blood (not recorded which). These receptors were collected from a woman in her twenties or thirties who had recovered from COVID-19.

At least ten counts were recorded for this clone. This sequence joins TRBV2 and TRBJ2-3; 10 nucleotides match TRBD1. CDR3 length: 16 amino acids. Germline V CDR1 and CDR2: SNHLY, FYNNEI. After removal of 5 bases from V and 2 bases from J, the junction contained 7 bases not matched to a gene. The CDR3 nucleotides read TGTGCCAGCAGTCGGGACAGGGGAATCCACACAGATACGCAGTATTTT. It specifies CASSRDRGIHTDTQYF.

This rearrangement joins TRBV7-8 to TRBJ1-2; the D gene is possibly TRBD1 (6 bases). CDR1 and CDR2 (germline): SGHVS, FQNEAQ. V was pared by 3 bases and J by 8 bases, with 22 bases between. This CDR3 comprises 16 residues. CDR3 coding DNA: TGTGCCAGCAGCTTCCCCGGGGAAGGACAGTACACCGGCTACACCTTC. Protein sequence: CASSFPGEGQYTGYTF.

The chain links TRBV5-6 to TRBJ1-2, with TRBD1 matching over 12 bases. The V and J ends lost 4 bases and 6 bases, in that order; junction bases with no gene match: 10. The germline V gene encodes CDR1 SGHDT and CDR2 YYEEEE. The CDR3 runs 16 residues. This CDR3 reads CASSTGTGGVWNGYTF. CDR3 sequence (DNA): TGTGCCAGCAGCACCGGGACAGGGGGCGTTTGGAATGGCTACACCTTC.

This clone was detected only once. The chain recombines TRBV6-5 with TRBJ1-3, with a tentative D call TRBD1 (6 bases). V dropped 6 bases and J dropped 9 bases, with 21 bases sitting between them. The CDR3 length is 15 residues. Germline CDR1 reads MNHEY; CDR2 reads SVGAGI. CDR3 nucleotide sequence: TGTGCCAGCAGGGCTGGGGCCACAGGGTTGAGCACCATATATTTT. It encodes CASRAGATGLSTIYF.

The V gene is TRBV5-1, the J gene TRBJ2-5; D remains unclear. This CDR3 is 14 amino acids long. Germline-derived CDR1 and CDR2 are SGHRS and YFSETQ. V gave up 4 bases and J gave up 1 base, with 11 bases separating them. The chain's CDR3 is CASSLYRLQETQYF. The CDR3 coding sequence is TGCGCCAGCAGCCTGTACCGACTCCAAGAGACCCAGTACTTC.

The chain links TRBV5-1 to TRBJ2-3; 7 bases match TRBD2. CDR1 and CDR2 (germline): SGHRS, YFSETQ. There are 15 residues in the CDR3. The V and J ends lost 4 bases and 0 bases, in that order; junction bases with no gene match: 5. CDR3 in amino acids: CASSPKTSSTDTQYF. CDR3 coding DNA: TGCGCCAGCAGCCCAAAGACTAGCAGCACAGATACGCAGTATTTT.

This CDR3 reads CASSEGRSSNQPQHF. The CDR3 DNA reads as TGTGCCAGTAGTGAGGGTCGAAGTAGCAATCAGCCCCAGCATTTT. The chain couples TRBV19 to TRBJ1-5; D gene unclear. V was pared by 5 bases and J by 0 bases, with 11 bases between. CDR1 LNHDA and CDR2 SQIVND come from the germline V gene (reference sequence). The CDR3 length is 15 residues.

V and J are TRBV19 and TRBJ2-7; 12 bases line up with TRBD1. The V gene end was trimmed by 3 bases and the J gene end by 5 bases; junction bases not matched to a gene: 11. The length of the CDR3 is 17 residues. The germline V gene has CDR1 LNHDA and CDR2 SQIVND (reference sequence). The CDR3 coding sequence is TGTGCCAGTAGTATCACACCGGGACAGGGGGCGCGGAACGAGCAGTACTTC. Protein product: CASSITPGQGARNEQYF.

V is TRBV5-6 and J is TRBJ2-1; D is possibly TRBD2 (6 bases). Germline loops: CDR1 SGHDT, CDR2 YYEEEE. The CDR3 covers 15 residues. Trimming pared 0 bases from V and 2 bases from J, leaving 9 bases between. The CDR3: CASSLGDLTYNEQFF. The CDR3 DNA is TGTGCCAGCAGCTTGGGGGACTTGACCTACAATGAGCAGTTCTTC.

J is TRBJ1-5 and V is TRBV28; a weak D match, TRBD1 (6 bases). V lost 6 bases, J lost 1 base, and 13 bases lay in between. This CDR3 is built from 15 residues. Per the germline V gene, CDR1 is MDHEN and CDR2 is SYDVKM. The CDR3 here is CASSLQGLSNQPQHF. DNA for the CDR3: TGTGCCAGCAGCCTACAGGGTCTCAGCAATCAGCCCCAGCATTTT.

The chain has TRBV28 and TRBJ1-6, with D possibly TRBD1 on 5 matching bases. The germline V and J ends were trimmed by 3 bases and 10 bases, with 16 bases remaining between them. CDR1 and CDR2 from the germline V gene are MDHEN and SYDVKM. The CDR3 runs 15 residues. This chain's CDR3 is CASSFSTRVVSPLHF. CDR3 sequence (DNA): TGTGCCAGCAGTTTCTCTACCAGGGTCGTGTCACCCCTCCACTTT.

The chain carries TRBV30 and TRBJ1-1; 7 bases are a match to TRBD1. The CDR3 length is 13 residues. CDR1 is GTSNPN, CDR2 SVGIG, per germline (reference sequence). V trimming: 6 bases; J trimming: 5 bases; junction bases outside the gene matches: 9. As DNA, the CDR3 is TGTGCCTGCCAGACAGGGTACTTAACTGAAGCTTTCTTT. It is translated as CACQTGYLTEAFF.

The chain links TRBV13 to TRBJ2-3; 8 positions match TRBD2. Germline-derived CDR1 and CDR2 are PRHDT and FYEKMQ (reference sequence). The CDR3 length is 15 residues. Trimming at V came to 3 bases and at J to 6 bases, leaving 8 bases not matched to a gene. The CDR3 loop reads CASSFREGGFDTQYF. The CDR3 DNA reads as TGTGCCAGCAGCTTTCGGGAGGGGGGCTTTGATACGCAGTATTTT.

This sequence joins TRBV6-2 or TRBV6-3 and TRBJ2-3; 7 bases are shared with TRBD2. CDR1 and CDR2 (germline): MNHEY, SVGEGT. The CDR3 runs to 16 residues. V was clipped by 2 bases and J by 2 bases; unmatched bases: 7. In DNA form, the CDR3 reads TGTGCCAGCAGTTACGACGCGGGGGAAACCACAGATACGCAGTATTTT. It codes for CASSYDAGETTDTQYF.

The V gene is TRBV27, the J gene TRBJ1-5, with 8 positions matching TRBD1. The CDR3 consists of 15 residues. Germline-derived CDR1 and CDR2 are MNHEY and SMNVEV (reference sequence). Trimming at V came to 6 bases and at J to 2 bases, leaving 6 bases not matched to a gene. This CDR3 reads CASSKDRAGNQPQHF. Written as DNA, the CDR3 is TGTGCCAGCAGCAAGGACAGGGCGGGCAATCAGCCCCAGCATTTT.

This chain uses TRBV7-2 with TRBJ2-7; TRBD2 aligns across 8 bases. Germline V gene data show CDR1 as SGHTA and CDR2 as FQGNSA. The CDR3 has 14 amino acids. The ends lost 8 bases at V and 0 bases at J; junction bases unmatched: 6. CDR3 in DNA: TGTGCCAGCGGTCTAGCGGGTAGCTCCTACGAGCAGTACTTC. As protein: CASGLAGSSYEQYF.

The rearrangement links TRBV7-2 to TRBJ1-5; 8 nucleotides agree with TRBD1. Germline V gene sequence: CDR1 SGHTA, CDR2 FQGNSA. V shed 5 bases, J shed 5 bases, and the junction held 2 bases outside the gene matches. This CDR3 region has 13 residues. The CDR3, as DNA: TGTGCCAGCAGCCGGGGACAGGATCAGCCCCAGCATTTT. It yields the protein CASSRGQDQPQHF.